This is a list of T cell receptor beta chains from one sample in a study of cytomegalovirus exposure and HLA in healthy donors. The table came from immunoSEQ multiplex PCR; TCRdb's copy has only in-frame clones and leaves some out. This sample has approximately 59,000 clones, with roughly two thirds found just once. Sequencing was done on a sample of PBMCs. The receptors here all came from a man aged 35-49 years in good health and CMV-seropositive. Each CDR3 is given with its conserved first and last residue. D genes are given only for firm matches. The size entry is marked missing in some rows and otherwise reads once, few, many or a size class.

V gene,J gene,clone size,D gene,CDR3 DNA,CDR3 protein
TRBV18,TRBJ2-3,NA,NA,TGTGCCAGCTCCCCCTCCGTCGACTCCACAGATACGCAGTATTTT,CASSPSVDSTDTQYF
TRBV2,TRBJ2-3,NA,NA,TGTGCCAGCAGTCGGGGCGCACTGACTAGACACACAGATACGCAGTATTTT,CASSRGALTRHTDTQYF
TRBV7-2,TRBJ2-1,NA,TRBD2,TGTGCCAGCAGCCCCCAGGGACTAGCGGGAGGCGCCTACAATGAGCAGTTCTTC,CASSPQGLAGGAYNEQFF
TRBV4-3,TRBJ2-1,NA,TRBD2,TGCGCCAGCAGCCCCGCCGGGGGGACTGAGCAGTTCTTC,CASSPAGGTEQFF
TRBV30,TRBJ1-1,NA,TRBD1,TGTGCCTGGAGTGGGGACAGGGGGCGGTCTATGGCCACTGAAGCTTTCTTT,CAWSGDRGRSMATEAFF
TRBV2,TRBJ1-5,NA,NA,TGTGCCAGCAAGGGGCTTAGCAATCAGCCCCAGCATTTT,CASKGLSNQPQHF
TRBV30,TRBJ1-1,NA,NA,TGTGCCTGGAGTGTACGAGGCCATATGAACACTGAAGCTTTCTTT,CAWSVRGHMNTEAFF
TRBV27,TRBJ1-2,few,NA,TGTGCCAGCAGTTTAGGGGGGGGGAAGTCCTATGGCTACACCTTC,CASSLGGGKSYGYTF
TRBV5-6,TRBJ2-7,few,TRBD2,TGTGCCAGCAGCCTGGGACTAGCGGGGACCTACGAGCAGTACTTC,CASSLGLAGTYEQYF
TRBV18,TRBJ1-1,NA,TRBD1,TGTGCCAGCTCACGGCAACAAGACAGGGTGGAAGCTTTCTTT,CASSRQQDRVEAFF
TRBV19,TRBJ2-7,NA,NA,TGTGCCAGTAGTGAGCTAGCGTTCTCGTACGAGCAGTACTTC,CASSELAFSYEQYF
TRBV9,TRBJ2-2,NA,NA,TGTGCCAGCAGCGGCCCTGGGCTATGGAACACCGGGGAGCTGTTTTTT,CASSGPGLWNTGELFF
TRBV5-4,TRBJ2-7,NA,TRBD2,TGTGCCAGCAGTCCGGGGGGACTAGCGGGTTACGAGCAGTACTTC,CASSPGGLAGYEQYF
TRBV2,TRBJ1-2,NA,TRBD1,TGTGCCAGCAGTGCACGACAGGGGGCCCGGGGCTACACCTTC,CASSARQGARGYTF
TRBV5-5,TRBJ1-6,NA,NA,TGTGCCAGCAGTCCAGACAGGACGGATAATTCACCCCTCCACTTT,CASSPDRTDNSPLHF
TRBV6-1,TRBJ1-5,NA,TRBD1,TGTGCCAGCAGTGAACAGGGGGAGGGCAATCAGCCCCAGCATTTT,CASSEQGEGNQPQHF
TRBV19,TRBJ2-5,few,TRBD2,TGTGCCACTACAGCGGGGGATTACCCTGGGACCCAGTACTTC,CATTAGDYPGTQYF
TRBV19,TRBJ2-6,NA,NA,TGTGCCAGTAGTATAGGGAGGGGAGGATCCTCTGGGGCCAACGTCCTGACTTTC,CASSIGRGGSSGANVLTF
TRBV18,TRBJ2-3,NA,TRBD2,TGTGCCAGCTCACCAAGGACTAGCGGGGGGGCCTCGATCACAGATACGCAGTATTTT,CASSPRTSGGASITDTQYF
TRBV5-1,TRBJ2-5,NA,TRBD1,TGCGCCAGCCGGGACAGGGGGCAAGGGGAAGAGACCCAGTACTTC,CASRDRGQGEETQYF
TRBV18,TRBJ2-7,NA,TRBD1,TGTGCCAGCTCACCAGGGACAGGGAATTCCTACGAGCAGTACTTC,CASSPGTGNSYEQYF
TRBV6-1,TRBJ2-7,NA,TRBD1,TGTGCCAGCGCCCAGGGGGCTAGCTACGAGCAGTACTTC,CASAQGASYEQYF